This T cell receptor (beta chain) was observed in a study of blood T cells in healthy people across ages. About the study: About one barcoded beta molecule was captured per two T cells (by template switching). Whole-study findings and limits: A strong correlation between TCR beta diversity and naive T cell percentage was seen. The study could not conclusively compare naive and antigen-experienced cells, given its unsorted PBMCs.

This clonotype was counted a few times. The antigen is not known. CDR3 length: 17 residues. The V gene's germline CDR1 is SGHRS and CDR2 YFSETQ. Unmatched junction bases numbered 5, after V lost 4 bases and J lost 0 bases. A J-beta primer mix and a sample-barcoded 5' primer were used in a second PCR of roughly 7 to 12 cycles. Each CDR3 protein gets one entry after TCRdb re-called the 5' RACE reads with MiXCR. This sample has 1.5 million to 2 million distinct CDR3 sequences; roughly 28% occur once, and the top ten carry 6.5% to 8.5%. Input material: blood. The sequence was obtained from a woman aged 30 to 39 in good health. The chain recombines TRBV5-1 with TRBJ2-6, with 9 bases that match TRBD1. The chain's CDR3 is CASSPDRGPSGANVLTF. For the CDR3, the DNA is TGCGCCAGCAGCCCGGACAGGGGACCCTCTGGGGCCAACGTCCTGACTTTC.